This T cell receptor beta chain was sequenced for a study of blood T cell repertoires in COVID-19 (dated by TCRdb to about 2020). Regarding the complete study: Collaborator samples came from the United States, Italy and Spain and covered acute and convalescent phases of COVID-19. The prospective study material was composed of cDNA or gDNA derived from T cells, B-cell-depleted T cells, or PBMCs. Deeply sampled blood TCRbeta repertoires from subjects exposed to, actively infected with, or recovered from COVID-19 were included in the dataset. The repertoires were made available in a free public database intended to serve as a resource for research on the immune response to SARS-CoV-2. The samples were drawn from two sources: the first 160 participants of the ongoing ImmuneRACE study, and over 950 subjects contributed by 6 global collaborators. A de-identified subject ID, COVID-19 status, age in years and sex were almost always included in the sample metadata. Where available, HLA class I and class II types were obtained from metadata supplied by the sample provider rather than from assay-based typing.

Samples from volunteer blood donors who had recovered from COVID-19 were contributed by a second Seattle source. Whole blood was collected in K2EDTA tubes by collaborating institutions according to the institutions' own protocols. For TCRbeta analysis, collaborators shipped samples as frozen whole blood, isolated PBMCs, or DNA extracted from either of those sample types. V and J are truncated by 3 bases and 0 bases respectively, leaving an intervening sequence of 18 bases. Reading the germline V gene (reference sequence) gives CDR1 WNHNN and CDR2 SYGVQD. CDR3 length: 18 amino acids, cysteine to phenylalanine. Left in the record is the CDR3 DNA by itself, 54 bases read in frame from the first base. This clone has just one count. Its cognate antigen has yet to be identified. Base qualities are not at hand, and no much larger clone is one base apart. The study at large found these results: The quantity of clinical and demographic metadata differed by source and by participant and was supplied without curation.

TCRbeta CDR3 regions were amplified from genomic DNA by means of the immunoSEQ Assay, a bias-controlled multiplex PCR. The original methods were these. The number of nucleated cells in each sample was estimated from the amplification of reference gene primers within the assay. Sequence reads were collapsed and filtered to measure the absolute abundance of every unique TCRbeta CDR3 rearrangement. For each sample, productive Simpson clonality was calculated as the square root of Simpson's diversity index across productive rearrangements. Here the immuneACCESS table is served through TCRdb, limited to in-frame sequences with V and J called. Missing clones are a known gap in these copies; in checked studies unresolved V genes cover under half, and the rest lacks a known reason. That table furnishes V, J and clone size, whereas the DNA furnished D and trimming. The sample has hundreds of thousands of clones on record, under 90% of them singletons. The top ten constitute about 6.5% of the sample.

The V and J segments used are TRBV10-1 and TRBJ2-1, with TRBD2 tentatively as D gene (5 bases match). The clonotype comes from a man aged 60 to 75 who had recovered from COVID-19. Sequences were obtained from peripheral blood. DNA sequence: TGCGCCAGCAGTGAAGGCCGACTAACTCCTAGCTCCTACAATGAGCAGTTCTTC. It translates as CASSEGRLTPSSYNEQFF.